These T cell receptor beta chains were read from a single sample in a study of T cells after yellow fever vaccination. TCRdb itself ran the 5' RACE reads through MiXCR, one entry per CDR3 protein. The sample lists almost 600,000 distinct CDR3 sequences, roughly 13% occurring once. This material consisted of PBMCs, taken on the day of the yellow fever booster vaccination. These receptors were collected from a man aged 30-40 years who received the YFV17D yellow fever vaccine. CDR3s include the opening cysteine and the closing phenylalanine or tryptophan. D genes are given only for firm matches. Expanded clones are given a class, and other clones once, few, many or no size at all.

>TRBD2|NA|TRBJ2-2|TRBV27
CASSLAGGPVGELFF
TGTGCCAGCAGTTTAGCGGGAGGGCCCGTCGGGGAGCTGTTTTTT
>TRBD2|NA|TRBJ2-7|TRBV29-1
CSVVLSGNHYEQYF
TGCAGCGTTGTCCTTAGCGGGAACCACTACGAGCAGTACTTC
>NA|few|TRBJ2-1|TRBV7-2
CASSSSGWGYEQFF
TGTGCCAGCAGCTCGAGTGGCTGGGGGTATGAGCAGTTCTTC
>TRBD2|NA|TRBJ2-1|TRBV3-1
CASSQEASGSSYNEQFF
TGTGCCAGCAGCCAAGAGGCTAGCGGGAGCTCCTACAATGAGCAGTTCTTC
>NA|NA|TRBJ1-1|TRBV12-3/TRBV12-4
CASRLVVPNTEAFF
TGTGCCAGCAGATTAGTCGTACCGAACACTGAAGCTTTCTTT
>NA|NA|TRBJ2-7|TRBV20-1
CSAARISYEQYF
TGCAGTGCTGCAAGGATCTCCTACGAGCAGTACTTC
>NA|few|TRBJ2-7|TRBV20-1
CSARDQGLSYEQYF
TGCAGTGCTAGAGATCAAGGGTTGTCCTACGAGCAGTACTTC
>NA|few|TRBJ2-5|TRBV20-1
CSASSRQETQYF
TGCAGTGCTAGCTCCAGGCAGGAGACCCAGTACTTC
>TRBD1|NA|TRBJ2-2|TRBV6-1
CASSPPGQGKTGELFF
TGTGCCAGCAGTCCCCCGGGACAGGGTAAAACCGGGGAGCTGTTTTTT
>NA|few|TRBJ2-5|TRBV28
CASSPSGHSQETQYF
TGTGCCAGCAGCCCGAGTGGACATTCTCAAGAGACCCAGTACTTC
>NA|NA|TRBJ2-7|TRBV4-2
CASSKRVSRTDSSSYEQYF
TGTGCCAGCAGTAAGAGGGTTTCAAGAACCGACTCAAGCTCCTACGAGCAGTACTTC
>NA|NA|TRBJ1-1|TRBV27
CASSGRTEAFF
TGTGCCAGCAGCGGCCGAACTGAAGCTTTCTTT
>NA|many|TRBJ2-7|TRBV20-1
CSARDSTPLQYF
TGCAGTGCTAGAGACTCAACTCCCCTCCAGTACTTC
>NA|few|TRBJ1-1|TRBV7-2
CASSLDAGADTEAFF
TGTGCCAGCAGCTTAGACGCAGGGGCGGACACTGAAGCTTTCTTT
>TRBD2|NA|TRBJ2-1|TRBV19
CASSIGGLLGNEQFF
TGTGCCAGTAGTATTGGGGGACTACTCGGCAATGAGCAGTTCTTC
>TRBD1|few|TRBJ2-4|TRBV7-6
CASSLMTGGRNIQYF
TGTGCCAGCAGCTTGATGACAGGGGGCCGAAACATTCAGTACTTC
>TRBD2|NA|TRBJ2-3|TRBV12-3/TRBV12-4
CASGPGGADTQYF
TGTGCCAGCGGGCCGGGGGGTGCAGATACGCAGTATTTT
>NA|NA|TRBJ2-1|TRBV5-1
CASSAQNEQFF
TGCGCCAGCAGCGCACAAAATGAGCAGTTCTTC
>TRBD1|NA|TRBJ2-3|TRBV30
CASRTGGVTDTQYF
TGTGCCTCCAGGACAGGGGGCGTCACAGATACGCAGTATTTT
>TRBD2|NA|TRBJ2-1|TRBV7-2
CASSYGGERDYNEQFF
TGTGCCAGCAGCTATGGTGGAGAGCGGGACTACAATGAGCAGTTCTTC
>TRBD1|once|TRBJ2-3|TRBV28
CASSLPIGGRSDTQYF
TGTGCCAGCAGTTTACCGATAGGGGGCCGGTCAGATACGCAGTATTTT
>NA|few|TRBJ2-5|TRBV5-1
CASSFSSRGLETQYF
TGCGCCAGCAGCTTTTCTAGTCGGGGCCTAGAGACCCAGTACTTC
>TRBD1|NA|TRBJ1-2|TRBV5-1
CASSALGTGHGYTF
TGCGCCAGCAGCGCATTGGGGACAGGACATGGCTACACCTTC
>NA|NA|TRBJ1-2|TRBV2
CASSSTTENGYTF
TGTGCCAGCAGTTCTACGACCGAAAATGGCTACACCTTC
>TRBD2|few|TRBJ2-1|TRBV7-2
CASAWGTSVALGQFF
TGTGCCAGCGCCTGGGGGACTAGCGTCGCGTTGGGGCAGTTCTTC
>NA|NA|TRBJ2-5|TRBV27
CASSLFGRNPQETQYF
TGTGCCAGCAGTTTATTTGGCAGGAATCCTCAAGAGACCCAGTACTTC
>TRBD2|NA|TRBJ2-1|TRBV6-5
CASSNPSSGRASNEQFF
TGTGCCAGCAGTAACCCATCTAGCGGGAGGGCCTCGAATGAGCAGTTCTTC
>NA|NA|TRBJ2-7|TRBV3-1
CASSVYARSTYEQYF
TGTGCCAGCAGCGTCTACGCCAGGTCAACCTACGAGCAGTACTTC
>NA|NA|TRBJ2-7|TRBV4-3
CASSQTGTREQYF
TGCGCCAGCAGCCAAACCGGGACTCGAGAGCAGTACTTC
>NA|few|TRBJ2-3|TRBV18
CASSQAPGTDTQYF
TGTGCCAGCTCACAGGCCCCTGGGACAGATACGCAGTATTTT
>NA|NA|TRBJ2-1|TRBV5-5
CATRQSSYNEQFF
TGTGCCACCCGACAGAGCTCCTACAATGAGCAGTTCTTC
>NA|few|TRBJ2-3|TRBV7-9
CASSFLGSWGTDTQYF
TGTGCCAGCAGCTTTTTAGGGAGTTGGGGCACAGATACGCAGTATTTT
>NA|NA|TRBJ2-7|TRBV5-1
CASSLEGRAAYEQYF
TGCGCCAGCAGCTTGGAAGGCAGGGCTGCCTACGAGCAGTACTTC
>NA|NA|TRBJ2-5|TRBV4-1
CASSRPGTNKETQYF
TGCGCCAGCAGCCGACCGGGGACAAACAAAGAGACCCAGTACTTC
>NA|many|TRBJ2-2|TRBV18
CASSPGAGELFF
TGTGCCAGCTCACCAGGGGCCGGGGAGCTGTTTTTT
>TRBD2|once|TRBJ2-7|TRBV4-2
CASSRGLADYYEQYF
TGTGCCAGCAGCCGGGGACTAGCGGATTACTACGAGCAGTACTTC
>NA|NA|TRBJ1-5|TRBV6-1
CASSEVGANNQPQHF
TGTGCCAGCAGTGAAGTCGGGGCCAACAATCAGCCCCAGCATTTT